Below are 25 T cell receptor beta chains sequenced from a single sample in a study of early T cells in non-severe SARS-CoV-2 infection. TCRdb re-called the 5' RACE reads with MiXCR, one entry per CDR3 protein. The sample carries about 70,000 distinct CDR3 sequences, around 13% recorded once. The specimen was whole blood, collected at baseline. These receptor sequences come from an adult who was a healthcare worker with PCR-confirmed SARS-CoV-2 infection or an uninfected control (not recorded which).

This clonotype was found a few times. The V call is TRBV5-4, the J call TRBJ2-5; 8 bases are shared with TRBD2. The CDR3 loop spans 15 amino acids. V dropped 3 bases and J dropped 5; count of bases not matched to a gene: 9. Germline V lookup: CDR1 SGHNT, CDR2 YYREEE (reference sequence). The CDR3 loop reads CASSSTSGALETQYF. CDR3 bases: TGTGCCAGCAGCTCAACTAGCGGAGCTTTGGAGACCCAGTACTTC. The variable domain in full, completed from reference TRBV5-4 and TRBJ2-5, reads ETGVTQSPTHLIKTRGQQVTLRCSSQSGHNTVSWYQQALGQGPQFIFQYYREEENGRGNFPPRFSGLQFPNYSSELNVNALELDDSALYLCASSSTSGALETQYFGPGTRLLVL.

Only a few counts were recorded for this clonotype. CDR3 bases: TGCGCCAGCTTCACAGGGAAGAACACTGAAGCTTTCTTT. This sequence encodes CASFTGKNTEAFF. The chain combines TRBV5-1 with TRBJ1-1, with a possible D match to TRBD1 (6 bases). The ends were cut back, 7 bases at V and 1 base at J, with 11 bases in the middle. The CDR3 is made up of 13 amino acids. Germline V gene data show CDR1 as SGHRS and CDR2 as YFSETQ.

This clonotype came up many times. The gene calls are TRBV19 and TRBJ2-7; the match to TRBD1 covers 8 bases. CDR3 size: 16 residues. The V and J ends lost 3 bases and 3 bases, in that order; junction bases with no gene match: 10. Germline lookup yields CDR1 LNHDA and CDR2 SQIVND (reference sequence). The DNA for the CDR3 is TGTGCCAGTAGTATGGTGGCAGGGGGCGCTTTCTACGAGCAGTACTTC. This encodes CASSMVAGGAFYEQYF.

The CDR3: CASSLLASQETQYF. As DNA, the CDR3 is TGTGCCAGCAGCCTACTAGCGTCCCAAGAGACCCAGTACTTC. This chain connects TRBV7-9 to TRBJ2-5, with 7 bases lining up with TRBD2. V lost 5 bases to trimming and J lost 1 base; unmatched junction nucleotides: 4. Germline loops: CDR1 SEHNR, CDR2 FQNEAQ (reference sequence). The length of the CDR3 is 14 residues.

The table lists this clonotype with a few counts. The CDR3 sequence: CASSRQNTEAFF. In DNA form, the CDR3 reads TGTGCCAGCAGCCGACAGAACACTGAAGCTTTCTTT. The chain links TRBV7-9 to TRBJ1-1; D call uncertain. Germline V gene data show CDR1 as SEHNR and CDR2 as FQNEAQ (reference sequence). The CDR3 runs to 12 residues. Trimming cost V 5 bases and J 1 base, with 5 bases left between them.

V is TRBV18 and J is TRBJ1-2, with 8 bases matching TRBD1. The CDR3 is made up of 15 amino acids. The germline CDR1 and CDR2 sequences are KGHSH and LQKENI. The V segment lost 4 bases and the J segment 8 bases; nucleotides outside the gene matches: 12. The CDR3 DNA sequence: TGTGCCAGCTCACAGGGTCAGGGGGCGCATAGAGGCTACACCTTC. This sequence encodes CASSQGQGAHRGYTF. The variable domain in full, with the rest retrieved from reference TRBV18 and TRBJ1-2, is NAGVMQNPRHLVRRRGQEARLRCSPMKGHSHVYWYRQLPEEGLKFMVYLQKENIIDESGMPKERFSAEFPKEGPSILRIQQVVRGDSAAYFCASSQGQGAHRGYTFGSGTRLTVV.

This clonotype is medium-sized in the sample. This sequence joins TRBV28 and TRBJ1-5, with 9 bases fitting TRBD1. The V and J ends lost 3 bases and 7 bases, in that order; junction bases with no gene match: 13. Looked up from germline, CDR1 is MDHEN and CDR2 is SYDVKM. CDR3 length: 17 amino acids. The DNA of the CDR3 is TGTGCCAGCAGTTTTTATACCCCGGGACAGGGCCAACAGCCCCAGCATTTT. Its protein product is CASSFYTPGQGQQPQHF.

The V gene is TRBV9, the J gene TRBJ2-2, with D hard to call. Trimming took off 5 bases at V and 1 base at J, with 18 bases between the two ends. The CDR3 runs to 17 residues. Germline CDR1 reads SGDLS; CDR2 reads YYNGEE. The CDR3 loop is CASRAGERTGNTGELFF. The DNA of the CDR3 is TGTGCCAGCAGGGCCGGCGAGAGGACGGGGAACACCGGGGAGCTGTTTTTT.

In regard to this clonotype: The CDR3 end shows no conserved phenylalanine or tryptophan, and so a read error is likely. The DNA is left out, because the CDR3 cannot be placed on it with certainty; the CDR3 is given as TCRdb lists it. The chain uses TRBV10-1 and TRBJ1-1. The CDR3 contains 8 residues when both ends are counted. Per the germline V gene, CDR1 is WNHNN and CDR2 is SYGVQD (reference sequence). CDR3 sequence: CASTAPII.

This clonotype has only a few counts. The chain carries TRBV6-5 and TRBJ2-5; TRBD1 might be the D (5 bases). In germline, CDR1 is MNHEY, CDR2 SVGAGI. CDR3 length: 15 residues. Between the trimmed V and J ends, which lost 5 bases and 2 bases, there was a span of 15 bases. The CDR3 reads CASSRQFRIQETQYF. CDR3 nucleotide sequence: TGTGCCAGCAGTCGACAGTTTCGTATTCAAGAGACCCAGTACTTC.

In its sample, this clonotype was seen a few times. This chain uses TRBV7-7 with TRBJ2-7; 12 nucleotides agree with TRBD2. With 4 bases clipped from V and 10 bases from J, the junction kept 5 bases outside the gene matches. This CDR3 region has 13 residues. CDR1 SSHAT and CDR2 FNYEAQ come from the germline V gene (reference sequence). CDR3: CASSSTSGSIQYF. The CDR3 bases are TGTGCCAGCAGCTCGACTAGCGGGAGTATCCAGTACTTC.

This clonotype showed up just a few times. A read error may account for a junction end that differs from germline. The rearrangement joins TRBV12-3 or TRBV12-4 to TRBJ2-7; TRBD1 matches 8 bases. The CDR3 is made up of 13 amino acids. CDR3 sequence (DNA): TGTGCCAGCAGCGGACAGGGTCGAAACGAGCAGTGCTTC. Protein sequence: CASSGQGRNEQCF.

Only a few counts were recorded for this clonotype. The rearrangement joins TRBV19 to TRBJ2-2; no definite D call. The CDR3 runs to 15 residues. Germline values: CDR1 LNHDA, CDR2 SQIVND (reference sequence). Trimming left V 1 base short and J 4 bases short, with 10 bases between. The CDR3 loop is CASSIVLRITGELFF. The DNA of the CDR3 is TGTGCCAGTAGTATAGTTTTAAGGATCACCGGGGAGCTGTTTTTT.

The chain joins TRBV5-1 to TRBJ1-1, with D maybe TRBD1 (5 bases). Germline V lookup: CDR1 SGHRS, CDR2 YFSETQ. V gave up 1 base and J gave up 11 bases, with 21 bases separating them. CDR3 length: 15 amino acids. For the CDR3, the DNA is TGCGCCAGCAGCTTGACTCTCCAGGGAGGACAAGAGGCTTTCTTT. It is translated as CASSLTLQGGQEAFF.

The V and J genes are TRBV5-1 and TRBJ2-1; 9 bases are a match to TRBD2. The CDR3 sequence is 16 residues long. Looked up from germline, CDR1 is SGHRS and CDR2 is YFSETQ. V lost 4 bases, J lost 5 bases, and 10 bases stayed unmatched. This CDR3 is CASSVKLAGDHNEQFF. In DNA, the CDR3 is TGCGCCAGCAGCGTTAAATTAGCGGGAGACCACAATGAGCAGTTCTTC.

The rearrangement uses TRBV12-3 or TRBV12-4 and TRBJ2-5, with unresolved D. This CDR3 has 15 amino acids. V lost 1 base, J lost 0 bases, and 9 bases lay in between. The CDR3 loop reads CASSLGSDNQETQYF. As DNA, the CDR3 is TGTGCCAGCAGTTTAGGGAGCGACAACCAAGAGACCCAGTACTTC.

This clonotype was detected ten times or more. The chain carries TRBV7-9 and TRBJ2-1, with 7 bases aligning to TRBD2. Germline CDR1 is SEHNR and CDR2 is FQNEAQ (reference sequence). The V segment lost 1 base and the J segment 7 bases; nucleotides outside the gene matches: 7. CDR3 length: 15 amino acids. The CDR3 sequence: CASSLVTSAGNEQFF. The DNA for the CDR3 is TGTGCCAGCAGCTTAGTCACTAGCGCGGGGAATGAGCAGTTCTTC.

This clonotype was detected a few times. V is TRBV18 and J is TRBJ2-1, with 7 bases aligning to TRBD1. The germline V gene encodes CDR1 KGHSH and CDR2 LQKENI. The CDR3 length is 15 residues. The junction had 9 bases not matched to a gene; V was cut back by 3 bases and J by 7 bases. The CDR3 sequence is CASSPRQGGKNEQFF. The CDR3 coding sequence is TGTGCCAGCTCACCCCGACAGGGCGGTAAGAATGAGCAGTTCTTC.

The chain links TRBV28 to TRBJ2-7; possible D gene TRBD1, 10 bases. V was clipped by 7 bases and J by 3 bases, with 25 bases between them. CDR3 length equals 17 residues. Per germline, CDR1 MDHEN and CDR2 SYDVKM. CDR3 protein: CASTPGQGTSFIYEQYF. CDR3 coding DNA: TGTGCCAGCACCCCGGGACAGGGGACTAGCTTTATCTACGAGCAGTACTTC.

At least ten counts were recorded for this clonotype. In DNA, the CDR3 is TGTGCCAGTAGGCCGGGGGTGTCCTACAATGAGCAGTTCTTC. It yields the protein CASRPGVSYNEQFF. V is TRBV12-3 or TRBV12-4 and J is TRBJ2-1, with a possible D match to TRBD2 (6 bases). The V end was cut by 9 bases, the J end by 1 base, with 13 bases between. CDR3 size: 14 residues.

In this sample, this clonotype turned up a few times. The CDR3, as DNA: TGCAGTGCTAGAGTACCCGATTACAATGAGCAGTTCTTC. This gives the protein CSARVPDYNEQFF. The genes are TRBV20-1 and TRBJ2-1; D ambiguous. The CDR3 is 13 residues long. CDR1 is DFQATT, CDR2 SNEGSKA, per germline (reference sequence). The V and J ends lost 1 base and 4 bases respectively, with 8 bases between them.

The rearrangement links TRBV7-3 to TRBJ2-1, with 7 positions matching TRBD2. Per the germline V gene, CDR1 is SGHTA and CDR2 is FQGTGA. Unmatched junction bases numbered 12, after V lost 5 bases and J lost 5 bases. The CDR3 spans 16 residues. The CDR3 reads CASSRATSARNNEQFF. The CDR3 bases are TGTGCCAGCAGCCGCGCAACTAGCGCCAGAAACAATGAGCAGTTCTTC. Full variable domain (rest looked up from reference TRBV7-3 and TRBJ2-1): GAGVSQTPSNKVTEKGKYVELRCDPISGHTALYWYRQSLGQGPEFLIYFQGTGAADDSGLPNDRFFAVRPEGSVSTLKIQRTERGDSAVYLCASSRATSARNNEQFFGPGTRLTVL.

The table lists this clonotype with many counts. The chain is built from TRBV20-1 and TRBJ2-1; D is unclear. V was pared by 3 bases and J by 6 bases, with 12 bases between. CDR3 size: 13 residues. From germline, CDR1 is DFQATT and CDR2 SNEGSKA (reference sequence). The CDR3 DNA reads TGCAGTGCTAGGGCAATAACGGGCAATGAGCAGTTCTTC. It codes for CSARAITGNEQFF.

This clonotype was seen many times. This chain joins TRBV20-1 and TRBJ1-1; D is uncertain. V dropped 0 bases and J dropped 1 base, with 3 bases sitting between them. This CDR3 region has 12 residues. Germline loops: CDR1 DFQATT, CDR2 SNEGSKA (reference sequence). This CDR3 reads CSARDPNTEAFF. The CDR3 DNA reads as TGCAGTGCTAGAGATCCGAACACTGAAGCTTTCTTT.

This clonotype has ten or more counts. The V and J genes are TRBV7-8 and TRBJ2-1; D is perhaps TRBD2 (6 bases). CDR3 length equals 14 residues. Trimming left V 1 base short and J 5 bases short, with 9 bases between. Germline CDR1 reads SGHVS; CDR2 reads FQNEAQ. The CDR3: CASSLGGDHNEQFF. The DNA of the CDR3 is TGTGCCAGCAGCTTAGGGGGGGACCACAATGAGCAGTTCTTC.